Listed here are 9 T cell receptor beta chains from one sample, sequenced in a study of human T cells and chemical hapten exposure (dated by TCRdb to about 2021). The time point label of this sample denotes: pre-sensitization, week 0. This specimen's treatment or condition label, interpreted: therapeutic diphenylcyclopropenone sensitization with weekly scalp DPC. Library preparation employed RACE. Sequencing was carried out with a NextSeq 500. Through fastp at Q25 and MiXCR, TCRdb rebuilt clones from the public reads, retaining in-frame beta chains. For every CDR3 protein sequence, its rows merge into one entry that carries the most common genes and DNA. For this sample the table gives about 120,000 distinct CDR3 sequences, of which approximately 15% were detected only once. The ten largest clonotypes hold roughly 2.8% of the sample. The specimen was whole blood, collected in connection with sensitization to the hapten diphenylcyclopropenone (DPC). The receptors derive from a woman under 30 with alopecia areata. Some clones in this sample may be carry-over from other donors' samples.

The chain combines TRBV9 with TRBJ2-5; 9 bases line up with TRBD1. The V gene end was trimmed by 4 bases and the J gene end by 5 bases; junction bases not matched to a gene: 9. Looked up from germline, CDR1 is SGDLS and CDR2 is YYNGEE. The CDR3 sequence is 15 residues long. CDR3 protein: CASSPTDRGRETQYF. The CDR3 coding sequence is TGTGCCAGCAGCCCAACGGACAGGGGCAGGGAGACCCAGTACTTC.

The chain uses TRBV14 and TRBJ2-1; tentative D call: TRBD2 (6 bases). The CDR3 totals 12 residues. Between the trimmed V and J ends, which lost 7 bases and 4 bases, there was a span of 8 bases. CDR1 is SGHDN and CDR2 is FVKESK in the germline V gene. In DNA form, the CDR3 reads TGTGCCAGCAACAGCGGGTACAATGAGCAGTTCTTC. Protein product: CASNSGYNEQFF.

The V call is TRBV4-1, the J call TRBJ1-1, with a possible D match to TRBD1 (5 bases). Germline CDR1 is MGHRA and CDR2 is YSYEKL. The CDR3 is 16 residues long. V was cut by 1 base and J by 1 base, with 13 bases left in between. CDR3 in amino acids: CASSQGRARRNTEAFF. The CDR3 region has the DNA TGCGCCAGCAGCCAAGGCAGGGCCAGGCGGAACACTGAAGCTTTCTTT.

This clonotype was seen many times. The chain couples TRBV20-1 to TRBJ1-5, with TRBD1 as a possible D gene (5 bases). Trimming took 3 bases from V and 6 from J, leaving 15 bases between them. Per the germline V gene, CDR1 is DFQATT and CDR2 is SNEGSKA (reference sequence). This CDR3 comprises 14 residues. CDR3 sequence reads: CSASPGNEAQPQHF. The CDR3 DNA sequence: TGCAGTGCTAGCCCAGGGAACGAAGCTCAGCCCCAGCATTTT.

The chain combines TRBV6-6 with TRBJ1-1; unclear D gene. Germline values: CDR1 MNHNY, CDR2 SVGAGI (reference sequence). The CDR3 length is 14 residues. The V end was cut by 2 bases, the J end by 1 base, with 8 bases between. The CDR3 protein is CASSYADGNTEAFF. The CDR3 DNA reads TGTGCCAGCAGTTACGCGGACGGGAACACTGAAGCTTTCTTT.

J is TRBJ1-5 and V is TRBV7-9; 8 nucleotides match TRBD1. Per the germline V gene, CDR1 is SEHNR and CDR2 is FQNEAQ (reference sequence). J gave up 4 bases and V 5 bases, and 10 bases lay outside the gene matches. The CDR3 has 16 residues. The CDR3 loop reads CASSPGTGPPNQPQHF. The CDR3 region has the DNA TGTGCCAGCAGCCCAGGGACAGGTCCACCGAATCAGCCCCAGCATTTT.

V is TRBV7-9 and J is TRBJ1-6; no firm D call. CDR1 and CDR2 (germline): SEHNR, FQNEAQ (reference sequence). The CDR3 loop spans 11 amino acids. Deletions cut 3 bases from V and 7 bases from J, with 1 base between. In DNA form, the CDR3 reads TGTGCCAGCAGCTTCAATTCACCCCTCCACTTT. Protein sequence: CASSFNSPLHF.

This clonotype was seen a handful of times. This sequence joins TRBV20-1 and TRBJ2-1; no firm D call. The germline V gene encodes CDR1 DFQATT and CDR2 SNEGSKA (reference sequence). V shed 7 bases and J shed 3 bases, with 7 bases lying between them. This CDR3 has 11 amino acids. In DNA, the CDR3 is TGCAGTGTCCCAAACTACAATGAGCAGTTCTTC. Its protein is CSVPNYNEQFF.

This clonotype was seen only once. The chain has TRBV4-2 and TRBJ2-7; the match to TRBD2 covers 10 bases. The CDR3 spans 14 residues. The trim removed 2 bases at V and 4 bases at J, leaving 2 bases unmatched. The germline V gene has CDR1 LGHNA and CDR2 YNFKEQ. The CDR3 DNA is TGTGCCAGCAGCCAAACTAGCGGGGAGTACGAGCAGTACTTC. It codes for CASSQTSGEYEQYF.